Shown below are 18 T cell receptor beta chains from a single sample sequenced in a study of CD8 T cells in Susac syndrome. RNA was extracted with the RNeasy kit, and a quantity of 0.5 to 1 ug was reverse transcribed using random hexamers. TCRdb reprocessed the immunoSEQ multiplex PCR reads with MiXCR, giving one entry per CDR3 protein. The repertoire holds under 200,000 distinct CDR3 sequences, with approximately 96% as singletons. The sample taken for sequencing was CD8+ T cells from PBMCs. Receptors originate from a human donor with multiple sclerosis.

The chain uses TRBV20-1 and TRBJ2-4; 8 nucleotides line up with TRBD2. The CDR3 loop spans 12 amino acids. Germline-derived CDR1 and CDR2 are DFQATT and SNEGSKA (reference sequence). The trim removed 0 bases at V and 15 bases at J, leaving 7 bases unmatched. The CDR3: CSAREAGAGWYF. The CDR3 coding sequence is TGCAGTGCTAGAGAAGCGGGGGCAGGGTGGTACTTC.

The chain employs TRBV15 and TRBJ2-7, with 9 bases identical to TRBD1. This CDR3 has 14 residues. CDR1 is LNHNV and CDR2 is YYDKDF in the germline V gene (reference sequence). V was pared by 3 bases and J by 5 bases, with 5 bases of the junction left unmatched. CDR3 sequence (DNA): TGTGCCACCAGCAGGGACAGGGGAATTGACGAGCAGTACTTC. It yields the protein CATSRDRGIDEQYF.

The chain carries TRBV11-2 and TRBJ2-5, with D possibly being TRBD2 (5 bases). Germline-derived CDR1 and CDR2 are SGHAT and FQNNGV. The length of the CDR3 is 16 residues. V was trimmed by 5 bases and J by 2 bases, leaving 18 bases between them. CDR3 protein: CASSLGGAQRQETQYF. CDR3 nucleotides: TGTGCCAGCAGCCTAGGAGGCGCCCAACGTCAAGAGACCCAGTACTTC. The full variable domain, in which reference TRBV11-2 and TRBJ2-5 provide the parts outside the CDR3, is EAGVAQSPRYKIIEKRQSVAFWCNPISGHATLYWYQQILGQGPKLLIQFQNNGVVDDSQLPKDRFSAERLKGVDSTLKIQPAKLEDSAVYLCASSLGGAQRQETQYFGPGTRLLVL.

This clonotype occurred once. The chain combines TRBV12-5 with TRBJ2-2; D ambiguous. The CDR3 spans 13 residues. The V end was cut by 6 bases, the J end by 6 bases, with 11 bases between. Germline CDR1 LGHNT, CDR2 FRNRAP. The CDR3, as DNA: TGTGCTAGTGGGGAGCCCAGTGCCGGGGAGCTGTTTTTT. Amino acids: CASGEPSAGELFF.

This clonotype was seen a single time. The V gene is TRBV20-1, the J gene TRBJ2-7; 12 bases map to TRBD2. Germline loops: CDR1 DFQATT, CDR2 SNEGSKA (reference sequence). The CDR3 sequence is 16 residues long. Trimming removed 7 bases from V and 4 bases from J; junction bases left unmatched: 14. CDR3 protein: CSVSPSGRVRVYEQYF. The CDR3 nucleotides read TGCAGTGTGAGCCCTAGCGGGAGGGTCAGGGTTTACGAGCAGTACTTC.

This clonotype appeared once. The rearrangement uses TRBV27 and TRBJ2-7; D gene ambiguous. In germline, CDR1 is MNHEY, CDR2 SMNVEV (reference sequence). CDR3 length equals 13 residues. V lost 4 bases, J lost 1 base, and 8 bases lay in between. DNA of the CDR3: TGTGCCAGCAGTTGGGCCAGATCCTACGAGCAGTACTTC. Encoded protein: CASSWARSYEQYF.

This chain links TRBV2 with TRBJ2-5, with 10 nucleotides matching TRBD2. V shed 8 bases, J shed 1 base, and the junction held 7 bases outside the gene matches. Germline CDR1 and CDR2: SNHLY and FYNNEI. The CDR3 runs 15 residues. The CDR3 coding sequence is TGTGCCAGCCTCAAGTCTAGCGGGGGCCAAGAGACCCAGTACTTC. Residues: CASLKSSGGQETQYF.

The chain has TRBV24-1 and TRBJ1-5; D is unresolved. The CDR3 has 15 residues. Germline-derived CDR1 and CDR2 are KGHDR and SFDVKD. Trimming shortened V by 7 bases and J by 4 bases, and 16 bases separated the two germline ends. CDR3 loop: CATRSAWALNQPQHF. CDR3 nucleotide sequence: TGTGCCACCAGAAGTGCTTGGGCCTTGAATCAGCCCCAGCATTTT.

V is TRBV4-1 and J is TRBJ2-2; D remains unclear. Trimming removed 1 base from V and 5 bases from J, with 8 bases in between. There are 14 residues in the CDR3. Germline CDR1 reads MGHRA; CDR2 reads YSYEKL. Here the CDR3 reads CASSQARWTGELFF. The CDR3 DNA follows: TGCGCCAGCAGCCAAGCCCGTTGGACCGGGGAGCTGTTTTTT.

V and J are TRBV20-1 and TRBJ2-2, with D hard to call. Trimming shortened V by 2 bases and J by 4 bases, and 5 bases separated the two germline ends. This CDR3 has 12 residues. Germline lookup yields CDR1 DFQATT and CDR2 SNEGSKA (reference sequence). The DNA for the CDR3 is TGCAGTGCTAGAAAGTTCACCGGGGAGCTGTTTTTT. Translation gives CSARKFTGELFF.

J is TRBJ2-1 and V is TRBV3-1; maybe TRBD2 (6 bases). The V gene's germline CDR1 is LGHDT and CDR2 YNNKEL (reference sequence). The V end was cut by 0 bases, the J end by 3 bases, with 15 bases between. The CDR3 extends over 17 amino acids. Here the CDR3 reads CASSQDRSRRDYNEQFF. The CDR3 DNA sequence: TGTGCCAGCAGCCAAGATCGGTCCCGGCGGGACTACAATGAGCAGTTCTTC.

The chain has TRBV30 and TRBJ2-7, with a tentative D call TRBD1 (5 bases). The germline V and J ends were trimmed by 3 bases and 2 bases, with 8 bases remaining between them. Germline loops: CDR1 GTSNPN, CDR2 SVGIG (reference sequence). The CDR3 is 12 residues long. CDR3 nucleotide sequence: TGTGCCTGGAGGCAGGACACCTACGAGCAGTACTTC. Translation gives CAWRQDTYEQYF.

This chain uses TRBV19 with TRBJ1-1, with D hard to call. V was clipped by 3 bases and J by 2 bases, with 10 bases between them. Germline CDR1 reads LNHDA; CDR2 reads SQIVND (reference sequence). CDR3 length equals 14 residues. Written as DNA, the CDR3 is TGTGCCAGTAGTATCTACAGCCCAAACACTGAAGCTTTCTTT. Protein sequence: CASSIYSPNTEAFF.

V is TRBV9 and J is TRBJ1-2; D may be TRBD1 (5 bases). Trimming left V 8 bases short and J 7 bases short, with 9 bases between. There are 10 residues in the CDR3. CDR1 and CDR2 from the germline V gene are SGDLS and YYNGEE. CDR3 DNA: TGTGCCAGTGAGGGGATTGGCTACACCTTC. Translated: CASEGIGYTF.

V is TRBV25-1 and J is TRBJ2-1; unclear D gene. This CDR3 is built from 13 residues. Germline CDR1 is MGHDK and CDR2 is SYGVNS. Trimming left V 1 base short and J 6 bases short, with 7 bases between. CDR3 protein: CASSEFPFNEQFF. The CDR3, as DNA: TGTGCCAGCAGTGAATTTCCATTCAATGAGCAGTTCTTC. Based on the CDR3 plus reference TRBV25-1 and TRBJ2-1, the full variable domain is EADIYQTPRYLVIGTGKKITLECSQTMGHDKMYWYQQDPGMELHLIHYSYGVNSTEKGDLSSESTVSRIRTEHFPLTLESARPSHTSQYLCASSEFPFNEQFFGPGTRLTVL.

The rearrangement uses TRBV18 and TRBJ2-3; D is possibly TRBD2 (6 bases). The V gene lost 3 bases and the J gene lost 0 bases, with 19 bases spanning the gap. CDR3 length: 18 residues. The germline V gene encodes CDR1 KGHSH and CDR2 LQKENI. The CDR3 here is CASSPRTQEGPSTDTQYF. CDR3 coding DNA: TGTGCCAGCTCACCCCGTACCCAGGAGGGCCCAAGCACAGATACGCAGTATTTT. Looking up the rest from reference TRBV18 and TRBJ2-3 gives the full variable domain: NAGVMQNPRHLVRRRGQEARLRCSPMKGHSHVYWYRQLPEEGLKFMVYLQKENIIDESGMPKERFSAEFPKEGPSILRIQQVVRGDSAAYFCASSPRTQEGPSTDTQYFGPGTRLTVL.

This chain connects TRBV20-1 to TRBJ2-5; tentative D call: TRBD2 (5 bases). This CDR3 has 16 residues. The V gene lost 0 bases and the J gene lost 4 bases, with 18 bases spanning the gap. Per the germline V gene, CDR1 is DFQATT and CDR2 is SNEGSKA (reference sequence). The CDR3 DNA is TGCAGTGCTAGAGATGTAAGCGGAGCGCCGGGAGAGACCCAGTACTTC. Amino acids: CSARDVSGAPGETQYF.

This clonotype is a singleton in its sample. V is TRBV12-3 or TRBV12-4 and J is TRBJ1-2; tentative D call: TRBD1 (6 bases). This CDR3 region has 13 residues. V gave up 6 bases and J gave up 6 bases, with 14 bases separating them. The CDR3 spells CASSLGTWDGYTF. CDR3 nucleotide sequence: TGTGCCAGCAGCTTGGGGACATGGGATGGCTACACCTTC.